Listed here is a single TCR beta chain. Its antigen is still unknown. Relying on iRepertoire HTBI primers and Arm-PCR of CDR3 regions, the team built TCR beta libraries. TCRdb re-analysed the multiplex PCR reads in MiXCR, keeping a single row per CDR3 protein. The profile shows 550,000 to 650,000 distinct CDR3 sequences, about 15% of them singletons. The data belong to a study of regulatory T cells in long-lasting Graves disease. Time point given: newly diagnosed GD, antithyroid drugs for less than 3 months. RNA from PBMCs was the source of the TCR library. Patients were enrolled at an endocrinology department in Xi'an, China. Study results and limitations: Persistent Graves' cases showed lower TCR diversity than newly diagnosed cases.

These data were also filed under a second study, of T cells in Graves' hyperthyroidism and ophthalmopathy.

The sequencing here drew on peripheral blood mononuclear cells (PBMCs), taken at new diagnosis, from a patient treated with antithyroid drugs. This TCR derives from a man younger than 35 with Graves disease.

The CDR3 DNA reads as TGTGCCAGCAGCGTAGAGGCGCTAGCGCCCGGGGATACGCAGTATTTT. Protein product: CASSVEALAPGDTQYF. The chain is built from TRBV9 and TRBJ2-3; D is possibly TRBD2 (6 bases). The V end was cut by 0 bases, the J end by 6 bases, with 17 bases between. There are 16 residues in the CDR3. Germline loops: CDR1 SGDLS, CDR2 YYNGEE.